These 28 T cell receptor beta chains were all obtained from the same sample, sequenced in a study of brain T cells in children with intractable seizures. Clones were sequenced by immunoSEQ multiplex PCR, and TCRdb holds only the in-frame ones, with some missing. This table has 110,000 or so clones, around 94% appearing once. Here the sequenced sample was peripheral blood, taken at surgery. These receptors all come from a boy under two years old with hemimegalencephaly and intractable seizures.

The rearrangement uses TRBV10-3 and TRBJ2-3, with 8 bases that match TRBD2. V trimming: 8 bases; J trimming: 2 bases; junction bases outside the gene matches: 3. CDR3 length equals 13 residues. Germline CDR1 reads ENHRY; CDR2 reads SYGVKD. The CDR3 here is CAILSGTTDTQYF. As DNA, the CDR3 is TGTGCCATCCTTAGCGGGACCACAGATACGCAGTATTTT.

The chain has TRBV11-2 and TRBJ2-1; maybe TRBD2 (5 bases). Germline loops: CDR1 SGHAT, CDR2 FQNNGV. V was shortened by 5 bases and J by 7 bases, with 15 bases between the two germline ends. This CDR3 region has 14 residues. CDR3: CASSRTRSTNEQFF. CDR3 in DNA: TGTGCCAGCAGCCGAACTAGGTCGACGAATGAGCAGTTCTTC.

The V gene is TRBV10-3, the J gene TRBJ2-3, with TRBD1 identical over 7 bases. CDR1 is ENHRY, CDR2 SYGVKD, per germline. This CDR3 is 14 amino acids long. The junction had 10 bases not matched to a gene; V was cut back by 6 bases and J by 7 bases. The CDR3: CAISGQDLYNTQYF. The CDR3 bases are TGTGCCATCAGCGGACAGGATTTGTACAATACGCAGTATTTT.

The chain uses TRBV28 and TRBJ2-7, with 14 bases aligning to TRBD2. CDR3 length equals 16 residues. V was clipped by 4 bases and J by 7 bases; unmatched bases: 9. Germline V gene lookup returns CDR1 MDHEN and CDR2 SYDVKM. CDR3 sequence reads: CASSSRTSGRMGEQYF. The CDR3 nucleotides are TGTGCCAGCAGTTCGAGGACTAGCGGGAGGATGGGGGAGCAGTACTTC.

This sequence joins TRBV7-9 and TRBJ2-7, with D perhaps TRBD1 (6 bases). Looked up from germline, CDR1 is SEHNR and CDR2 is FQNEAQ (reference sequence). V was pared by 4 bases and J by 0 bases, with 16 bases between. The CDR3 contains 16 residues. Written as DNA, the CDR3 is TGTGCCAGCAGCTCAGCGACAGGTGTTGCCTCCTACGAGCAGTACTTC. It yields the protein CASSSATGVASYEQYF.

The chain uses TRBV30 and TRBJ2-7; 9 bases are a match to TRBD2. The CDR3 runs 15 residues. Germline values: CDR1 GTSNPN, CDR2 SVGIG (reference sequence). V shed 4 bases and J 5 bases; nucleotides not matched to a gene: 12. The DNA of the CDR3 is TGTGCCTGGACAAATTGGCGGCGGGAGGGCAACGAGCAGTACTTC. It yields the protein CAWTNWRREGNEQYF.

The chain couples TRBV2 to TRBJ1-5, with TRBD1 identical over 9 bases. The CDR3 is 15 amino acids. Germline V gene sequence: CDR1 SNHLY, CDR2 FYNNEI. Trimming removed 5 bases from V and 3 bases from J; junction bases left unmatched: 5. DNA of the CDR3: TGTGCCAGCAGTTCCGGGACAGGGTACAATCAGCCCCAGCATTTT. Translated, it gives CASSSGTGYNQPQHF.

This chain uses TRBV27 with TRBJ2-7; possibly TRBD1 for D (6 bases). Trimming removed 5 bases from V and 3 bases from J, with 20 bases in between. CDR1 and CDR2 from the germline V gene are MNHEY and SMNVEV (reference sequence). This CDR3 is 16 amino acids long. CDR3 nucleotide sequence: TGTGCCAGCAGTGTTTCCACCGGGACAAAGTTCTACGAGCAGTACTTC. It is translated as CASSVSTGTKFYEQYF.

The chain employs TRBV7-8 and TRBJ2-3; 14 bases fit TRBD2. The trim removed 5 bases at V and 2 bases at J, leaving 3 bases unmatched. Germline V gene lookup returns CDR1 SGHVS and CDR2 FQNEAQ. CDR3 length: 16 amino acids. The CDR3 region is CASSATSGRATDTQYF. CDR3 bases: TGTGCCAGCAGCGCGACTAGCGGGAGGGCCACAGATACGCAGTATTTT.

V is TRBV3-1 (or the pseudogene TRBV3-2) and J is TRBJ2-3; no firm D call. Looked up from germline, CDR1 is LGHDT and CDR2 is YNNKEL (reference sequence). The V end lost 4 bases, the J end lost 2 bases, and 10 bases lay between the germline ends. This CDR3 region has 14 residues. CDR3 residues: CASSPEAYTDTQYF. CDR3 in DNA: TGTGCCAGCAGCCCAGAGGCGTACACAGATACGCAGTATTTT.

The V and J genes are TRBV6-2 or TRBV6-3 and TRBJ2-7, with 10 bases lining up with TRBD2. J lost 3 bases, V lost 0 bases, and 8 bases had no gene match. Germline V gene sequence: CDR1 MNHEY, CDR2 SVGEGT. This CDR3 is built from 17 residues. CDR3 sequence (DNA): TGTGCCAGCAGTTACTCGACTCTAGCGGGAGATGTCTACGAGCAGTACTTC. It specifies CASSYSTLAGDVYEQYF.

This chain connects TRBV27 to TRBJ2-7; TRBD1 might be the D (5 bases). Germline assignment: CDR1 MNHEY and CDR2 SMNVEV (reference sequence). Between the trimmed V and J ends, which lost 5 bases and 1 base, there was a span of 15 bases. The CDR3 has 15 residues. This CDR3 reads CASSPRAGLSYEQYF. CDR3 nucleotide sequence: TGTGCCAGCAGTCCCAGGGCAGGGCTGTCCTACGAGCAGTACTTC.

This clone was found once. The rearrangement joins TRBV28 to TRBJ1-1, with 8 nucleotides matching TRBD1. Germline V CDR1 and CDR2: MDHEN, SYDVKM. V was pared by 7 bases and J by 11 bases, with 6 bases of the junction left unmatched. The CDR3 is made up of 11 amino acids. The CDR3 DNA sequence: TGTGCCAGCACGGACAGGGTTAGCGCTTTCTTT. It encodes CASTDRVSAFF.

The chain links TRBV6-2 or TRBV6-3 to TRBJ2-3; TRBD2 matches 11 bases. Per the germline V gene, CDR1 is MNHEY and CDR2 is SVGEGT. The CDR3 length is 18 residues. V lost 4 bases, J lost 3 bases, and 12 bases stayed unmatched. The CDR3 DNA reads TGTGCCAGCAGTTCCCCAACCGAACTAGCGGGAGTTACAGATACGCAGTATTTT. This sequence encodes CASSSPTELAGVTDTQYF.

V gene TRBV2 combines with J gene TRBJ2-1, with D unresolved. There are 12 residues in the CDR3. V was trimmed by 7 bases and J by 0 bases, leaving 4 bases between them. Germline lookup yields CDR1 SNHLY and CDR2 FYNNEI. The CDR3 DNA follows: TGTGCCAGCAAGGACTCCTACAATGAGCAGTTCTTC. The encoded protein is CASKDSYNEQFF.

The chain links TRBV9 to TRBJ2-3; no firm D call. V gave up 1 base and J gave up 6 bases, with 9 bases separating them. The CDR3 runs to 13 residues. CDR1 is SGDLS and CDR2 is YYNGEE in the germline V gene. CDR3 nucleotides: TGTGCCAGCAGCGTATGGGGTGCGGATACGCAGTATTTT. Residues: CASSVWGADTQYF.

Here the CDR3 DNA reads TGTGCCAGCAGTTTGCCAGGATCCTACGAGCAGTACTTC. Its translation: CASSLPGSYEQYF. V gene TRBV27 combines with J gene TRBJ2-7; unclear D gene. The CDR3 has 13 residues. Germline V gives CDR1 MNHEY, CDR2 SMNVEV (reference sequence). The V and J ends lost 3 bases and 1 base respectively, with 7 bases between them.

The rearrangement uses TRBV10-2 and TRBJ2-2; D is possibly TRBD1 (6 bases). CDR1 WSHSY and CDR2 SAAADI come from the germline V gene. The germline V and J ends were trimmed by 8 bases and 5 bases, with 15 bases remaining between them. The CDR3 runs 14 residues. For the CDR3, the DNA is TGCGCCAGCGGAACCCAGGGGCAGACCGGGGAGCTGTTTTTT. Translation: CASGTQGQTGELFF.

The rearrangement joins TRBV5-4 to TRBJ2-6; perhaps TRBD1 as D (6 bases). CDR3 length equals 14 residues. Germline CDR1 SGHNT, CDR2 YYREEE (reference sequence). The V gene lost 7 bases and the J gene lost 1 base, with 9 bases spanning the gap. The CDR3 DNA reads as TGTGCCAGCCAGGGGCGGTCTGGGGCCAACGTCCTGACTTTC. Translated: CASQGRSGANVLTF.

The CDR3 coding sequence is TGTGCCAGCAGCCCAGTTTGGTCCTACGAGCAGTACTTC. Protein product: CASSPVWSYEQYF. The rearrangement links TRBV27 to TRBJ2-7; D unclear. CDR1 MNHEY and CDR2 SMNVEV come from the germline V gene (reference sequence). V dropped 6 bases and J dropped 1 base, with 10 bases sitting between them. The CDR3 totals 13 residues.

V gene TRBV28 combines with J gene TRBJ1-3; weak D call: TRBD1 (5 bases). V lost 5 bases and J lost 2, with 16 bases in between. Per germline, CDR1 MDHEN and CDR2 SYDVKM. The CDR3 length is 16 residues. CDR3 DNA: TGTGCCAGCAGTCCACTAAAGTGGGGGACTGGAAACACCATATATTTT. Its translation: CASSPLKWGTGNTIYF.

The chain is built from TRBV3-1 (or the pseudogene TRBV3-2) and TRBJ2-2, with D unresolved. V was clipped by 1 base and J by 4 bases, with 7 bases between them. The CDR3 contains 14 residues. In germline, CDR1 is LGHDT, CDR2 YNNKEL (reference sequence). CDR3 loop: CASSQVVVTGELFF. CDR3 DNA: TGTGCCAGCAGCCAAGTAGTAGTCACCGGGGAGCTGTTTTTT.

This sequence joins TRBV27 and TRBJ2-2; 8 positions agree with TRBD2. With V trimmed by 4 bases and J by 6 bases, 13 bases remained unmatched. Per germline, CDR1 MNHEY and CDR2 SMNVEV (reference sequence). This CDR3 comprises 17 residues. Written as DNA, the CDR3 is TGTGCCAGCAGTTCCGTAGCGGGGAGAGGTATATCCGGGGAGCTGTTTTTT. As protein: CASSSVAGRGISGELFF.

V gene TRBV19 combines with J gene TRBJ2-2, with D perhaps TRBD1 (6 bases). CDR1 LNHDA and CDR2 SQIVND come from the germline V gene (reference sequence). V shed 2 bases and J shed 0 bases, with 7 bases lying between them. This CDR3 is 15 amino acids long. This CDR3 is CASSITGTNTGELFF. The CDR3 DNA follows: TGTGCCAGTAGTATAACAGGGACGAACACCGGGGAGCTGTTTTTT.

V usage is TRBV3-1 (or the pseudogene TRBV3-2) and J usage is TRBJ2-1; D is unresolved. The germline gives CDR1 LGHDT, CDR2 YNNKEL (reference sequence). V was pared by 4 bases and J by 12 bases, with 22 bases between. The CDR3 has 15 residues. In nucleotides, the CDR3 is TGTGCCAGCAGCCCCCGGCCCGTGACGGTTATACCGCAGTTCTTC. Translation gives CASSPRPVTVIPQFF.

This clone was observed once. The chain couples TRBV15 to TRBJ2-5; 11 nucleotides agree with TRBD2. V dropped 8 bases and J dropped 5; count of bases not matched to a gene: 19. The V gene's germline CDR1 is LNHNV and CDR2 YYDKDF (reference sequence). The length of the CDR3 is 18 residues. CDR3 in DNA: TGTGCCACCCACCAAAGGCTAGCGGGAGGCACCACCCGGGAGACCCAGTACTTC. It encodes CATHQRLAGGTTRETQYF.

This chain joins TRBV6-5 and TRBJ1-5; 9 bases map to TRBD1. V shed 7 bases and J 7 bases; nucleotides not matched to a gene: 5. The CDR3 runs to 13 residues. Germline V gene lookup returns CDR1 MNHEY and CDR2 SVGAGI. In DNA form, the CDR3 reads TGTGCCAGCAAAGGACAGGGGAGCCAGCCCCAGCATTTT. Its protein product is CASKGQGSQPQHF.

The chain recombines TRBV5-6 with TRBJ1-1; D ambiguous. This CDR3 contains 15 residues. Germline-derived CDR1 and CDR2 are SGHDT and YYEEEE. V lost 0 bases and J 0 bases, leaving 9 bases between the germline ends. The CDR3 DNA reads TGTGCCAGCAGCTTGGTTGCGGATATGAACACTGAAGCTTTCTTT. Translated, it gives CASSLVADMNTEAFF.